The 23 T cell receptor beta chains below come from one sample, sequenced in a study of cytomegalovirus exposure and HLA in healthy donors. PCR was performed using 60 Vbeta and 13 Jbeta primers. TCRdb's copy holds only in-frame clones and misses some; the assay was immunoSEQ multiplex PCR. Of around 82,000 clones detected, 60% to 85% appear once; the ten largest clones hold 4.5% to 7%. Specimen: PBMCs. The receptor source for this set is a male donor in good health and CMV-seropositive.

This rearrangement joins TRBV11-3 to TRBJ2-7; 9 bases agree with TRBD1. The CDR3 is 15 amino acids. The J segment lost 2 bases and the V segment lost 3 bases, leaving 5 bases of the junction unmatched. CDR1 is SGHNT, CDR2 YENEEA, per germline. This CDR3 reads CASSLGTGTTYEQYF. CDR3 in DNA: TGTGCCAGCAGCTTGGGGACAGGGACTACCTACGAGCAGTACTTC.

V usage is TRBV9 and J usage is TRBJ1-2; tentatively, D is TRBD1 (6 bases). Trimming left V 0 bases short and J 5 bases short, with 14 bases between. In germline, CDR1 is SGDLS, CDR2 YYNGEE. The CDR3 extends over 15 amino acids. The CDR3 nucleotides are TGTGCCAGCAGCGTAGGGGGGGCAGCGGGGTATGGCTACACCTTC. Its translation: CASSVGGAAGYGYTF.

Of note for this clone: This sample includes further DNA sequences coding for the same CDR3. The V gene is TRBV9, the J gene TRBJ2-3; 7 positions agree with TRBD2. Germline-derived CDR1 and CDR2 are SGDLS and YYNGEE. The J segment lost 4 bases and the V segment lost 2 bases, leaving 7 bases of the junction unmatched. The length of the CDR3 is 15 residues. The CDR3 spells CASSVNPGGADTQYF. CDR3 nucleotides: TGTGCCAGCAGCGTGAACCCGGGGGGTGCAGATACGCAGTATTTT.

The chain employs TRBV6-5 and TRBJ1-2, with D possibly TRBD1 on 5 matching bases. CDR1 is MNHEY, CDR2 SVGAGI, per germline. Trimming cost V 0 bases and J 3 bases, with 8 bases left between them. CDR3 length equals 14 residues. The chain's CDR3 is CASSYSDTDYGYTF. The DNA for the CDR3 is TGTGCCAGCAGTTACTCGGACACGGACTATGGCTACACCTTC.

Points on this clone: One end of the junction does not line up with germline, which may come from a read error. This chain links TRBV5-1 with TRBJ2-1, with 10 bases aligning to TRBD2. There are 13 residues in the CDR3. The germline V gene encodes CDR1 SGHRS and CDR2 YFSETQ. The CDR3 DNA follows: TGCGCCAGCAGCTTGGACCTAGCGGGGGAAGTGATCTTC. Translating it yields CASSLDLAGEVIF. The whole variable domain, remainder taken from reference TRBV5-1 and TRBJ2-1, is KAGVTQTPRYLIKTRGQQVTLSCSPISGHRSVSWYQQTPGQGLQFLFEYFSETQRNKGNFPGRFSGRQFSNSRSEMNVSTLELGDSALYLCASSLDLAGEVIFGPGTRLTVL.

The chain combines TRBV27 with TRBJ2-1; 11 bases are shared with TRBD2. Looked up from germline, CDR1 is MNHEY and CDR2 is SMNVEV (reference sequence). This CDR3 is 16 amino acids long. Trimming took 0 bases from V and 15 from J; bases not matched to a gene: 13. CDR3 amino acids: CASSLSDLAGGIKLFF. CDR3 sequence (DNA): TGTGCCAGCAGTTTATCGGATCTAGCGGGGGGTATTAAGTTGTTCTTC.

The J gene is TRBJ1-5, the V gene TRBV7-8; weak D call: TRBD1 (5 bases). This CDR3 comprises 15 residues. CDR1 is SGHVS and CDR2 is FQNEAQ in the germline V gene. Trimming shortened V by 4 bases and J by 6 bases, and 16 bases separated the two germline ends. In nucleotides, the CDR3 is TGTGCCAGCAGCTCCGGGGCGGGGTCGGGTCAGCCCCAGCATTTT. The encoded protein is CASSSGAGSGQPQHF.

In this sample, this clone turned up a few times. The gene calls are TRBV5-6 and TRBJ2-7; TRBD1 matches 9 bases. Germline values: CDR1 SGHDT, CDR2 YYEEEE. There are 13 residues in the CDR3. Germline trimming cut 5 bases from V and 5 bases from J; bases unmatched to any gene: 5. CDR3 in DNA: TGTGCCAGCAGTTGGACAGGGGTCCACGAGCAGTACTTC. Protein: CASSWTGVHEQYF.

This rearrangement joins TRBV4-2 to TRBJ2-7; 9 bases match TRBD1. J gave up 7 bases and V 0 bases, and 13 bases lay outside the gene matches. The germline gives CDR1 LGHNA, CDR2 YNFKEQ. The CDR3 spans 17 residues. This chain's CDR3 is CASSQDLSGTGTMEQYF. DNA for the CDR3: TGTGCCAGCAGCCAAGATCTATCCGGGACAGGGACTATGGAGCAGTACTTC.

The CDR3 DNA sequence: TGTGCCAGTAGTACTCTCGGGGGATACAATGAGCAGTTCTTC. It is translated as CASSTLGGYNEQFF. The chain recombines TRBV19 with TRBJ2-1; tentatively, D is TRBD2 (6 bases). V gave up 4 bases and J gave up 4 bases, with 11 bases separating them. CDR1 and CDR2 (germline): LNHDA, SQIVND (reference sequence). The CDR3 sequence is 14 residues long.

The rearrangement joins TRBV7-9 to TRBJ2-1, with 7 bases aligning to TRBD2. Germline trimming cut 5 bases from V and 2 bases from J; bases unmatched to any gene: 6. Germline CDR1 and CDR2: SEHNR and FQNEAQ (reference sequence). This CDR3 has 15 residues. In nucleotides, the CDR3 is TGTGCCAGCAGCGTGCGGCGGGGGACCTACAATGAGCAGTTCTTC. It translates to CASSVRRGTYNEQFF.

The chain carries TRBV5-1 and TRBJ2-7, with 8 bases that match TRBD1. The J segment lost 5 bases and the V segment lost 2 bases, leaving 9 bases of the junction unmatched. The CDR3 is 15 amino acids. CDR1 is SGHRS and CDR2 is YFSETQ in the germline V gene. CDR3 region: CASSFIGQGLHEQYF. The CDR3 DNA is TGCGCCAGCAGCTTTATAGGACAGGGTCTACACGAGCAGTACTTC. The whole variable domain, remainder taken from reference TRBV5-1 and TRBJ2-7, is KAGVTQTPRYLIKTRGQQVTLSCSPISGHRSVSWYQQTPGQGLQFLFEYFSETQRNKGNFPGRFSGRQFSNSRSEMNVSTLELGDSALYLCASSFIGQGLHEQYFGPGTRLTVT.

The chain employs TRBV6-5 and TRBJ2-5, with 7 bases that match TRBD1. The CDR3 runs to 13 residues. The germline V gene has CDR1 MNHEY and CDR2 SVGAGI. With V trimmed by 7 bases and J by 2 bases, 4 bases remained unmatched. CDR3 DNA: TGTGCCAGCAACGGACAGGCTCAAGAGACCCAGTACTTC. Translating it yields CASNGQAQETQYF.

The V gene is TRBV16, the J gene TRBJ1-5; D might be TRBD1 (6 bases). Trimming took 4 bases from V and 5 from J, leaving 21 bases between them. The CDR3 extends over 17 amino acids. Germline CDR1 KGHSY, CDR2 FQNENV. Here the CDR3 reads CASSRDNTGLFYQPQHF. In DNA, the CDR3 is TGTGCCAGCAGCCGGGACAATACAGGGTTGTTTTATCAGCCCCAGCATTTT.

The V and J genes are TRBV4-2 and TRBJ1-1, with D tentatively TRBD1 (5 bases). This CDR3 has 16 residues. The V end lost 3 bases, the J end lost 5 bases, and 19 bases lay between the germline ends. Germline V gene lookup returns CDR1 LGHNA and CDR2 YNFKEQ. The CDR3 DNA is TGTGCCAGCAGCCACCCCACGGCGGGGGTCGGGACTGAAGCTTTCTTT. It is translated as CASSHPTAGVGTEAFF.

This chain uses TRBV25-1 with TRBJ2-3; D is possibly TRBD1 (6 bases). The V gene's germline CDR1 is MGHDK and CDR2 SYGVNS. Deletions cut 10 bases from V and 2 bases from J, with 16 bases between. This CDR3 contains 14 residues. In nucleotides, the CDR3 is TGTGCCACCTCGGGACACGGATTCACAGATACGCAGTATTTT. This translates into CATSGHGFTDTQYF.

The V gene is TRBV28, the J gene TRBJ2-7; 7 bases are a match to TRBD2. V lost 6 bases and J lost 0; bases outside the gene matches: 2. The germline CDR1 and CDR2 sequences are MDHEN and SYDVKM. This CDR3 has 13 amino acids. The CDR3 sequence is CASRGGSSYEQYF. The CDR3 bases are TGTGCCAGCAGGGGGGGGTCCTCCTACGAGCAGTACTTC.

The chain couples TRBV28 to TRBJ1-2; 9 nucleotides agree with TRBD1. The trim removed 10 bases at V and 0 bases at J, leaving 3 bases unmatched. This CDR3 is built from 13 residues. In germline, CDR1 is MDHEN, CDR2 SYDVKM. The DNA for the CDR3 is TGTGCCACCGGGGACAGGGCTAACTATGGCTACACCTTC. It specifies CATGDRANYGYTF.

This clone was detected once. The chain joins TRBV2 to TRBJ1-5, with no clear D. The V and J ends lost 3 bases and 4 bases respectively, with 13 bases between them. This CDR3 region has 15 residues. The V gene's germline CDR1 is SNHLY and CDR2 FYNNEI. This CDR3 is CASSDSVAKNQPQHF. The CDR3 nucleotides are TGTGCCAGCAGTGATTCAGTGGCCAAAAATCAGCCCCAGCATTTT.

This rearrangement joins TRBV6-1 to TRBJ1-6, with D unresolved. The CDR3 is 15 residues long. In germline, CDR1 is MNHNS, CDR2 SASEGT. V lost 1 base to trimming and J lost 10 bases, with 14 bases between them. CDR3 protein: CASSEGAPSRSPLHF. Here the CDR3 DNA reads TGTGCCAGCAGTGAAGGGGCGCCAAGCAGGTCACCCCTCCACTTT.

This clone appeared once. The chain couples TRBV4-2 to TRBJ1-2; D is undetermined. CDR3 length: 14 amino acids. Trimming shortened V by 1 base and J by 8 bases, and 14 bases separated the two germline ends. From germline, CDR1 is LGHNA and CDR2 YNFKEQ. The CDR3 loop reads CASSQVTGSYGYTF. The CDR3 DNA reads TGTGCCAGCAGCCAAGTTACGGGTTCCTACGGCTACACCTTC.

J is TRBJ2-5 and V is TRBV5-1, with TRBD2 matching over 12 bases. Matching the DNA end better, TRBJ2-7 makes the J call doubtful. The length of the CDR3 is 15 residues. Germline CDR1 and CDR2: SGHRS and YFSETQ. The CDR3 DNA reads as TGCGCCAGCAGCAGAGAGACTAGCGGGAGCTACGAGCAGTACTTC. This translates into CASSRETSGSYEQYF.

This chain links TRBV6-5 with TRBJ1-1, with 8 nucleotides matching TRBD1. CDR3 size: 15 residues. In germline, CDR1 is MNHEY, CDR2 SVGAGI. Trimming removed 6 bases from V and 1 base from J; junction bases left unmatched: 7. In DNA form, the CDR3 reads TGTGCCAGCAGACTCGGACAGGGAGGGAACACTGAAGCTTTCTTT. Translation: CASRLGQGGNTEAFF.